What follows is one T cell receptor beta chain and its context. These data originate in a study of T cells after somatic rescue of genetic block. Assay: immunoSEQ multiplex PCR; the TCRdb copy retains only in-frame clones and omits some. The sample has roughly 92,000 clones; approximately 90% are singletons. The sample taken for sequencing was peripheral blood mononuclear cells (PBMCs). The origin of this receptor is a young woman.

The CDR3 sequence: CAWSLGSGFEQYF. The CDR3 DNA follows: TGTGCCTGGAGTTTAGGGTCAGGCTTCGAGCAGTACTTC. The rearrangement joins TRBV30 to TRBJ2-7; D call uncertain. The germline V gene has CDR1 GTSNPN and CDR2 SVGIG (reference sequence). This CDR3 spans 13 amino acids. V was pared by 2 bases and J by 6 bases, with 14 bases between.